This T cell receptor (beta chain) was recorded in a study of Ad26.COV2.S vaccination and SARS-CoV-2 variants. The study's findings and limits: Participants in the vaccine arm had higher spike-specific TCR breadth; placebo recipients had lower. Vaccine and placebo recipients had similar non-spike TCR breadth.

V dropped 2 bases and J dropped 2 bases, with 9 bases sitting between them. Per germline, CDR1 SGDLS and CDR2 YYNGEE. The length of the CDR3 is 14 residues. Libraries were prepared by immunoSEQ multiplex PCR; TCRdb keeps only in-frame clonotypes and omits some of them. The repertoire includes 300,000 to 400,000 clones, around 85% of them detected once, and roughly 2% sits in the top ten. Ten or more counts support this clone. Its specificity is not known. Documented treatment: over 15 received Ad26.COV2.S at low or high dose, single or two shots; roughly five received placebo; per-sample allocation not given. At day 63 after the first vaccine or placebo injection, samples were drawn. At a Boston site, the person donating was an adult of 18-55 years.

The genes are TRBV9 and TRBJ2-3; no reliable D call. The sequence was collected from a person between 18 and 59 years old who received the Ad26.COV2.S COVID-19 vaccine or a placebo. This material consisted of peripheral blood, taken in a trial of Ad26.COV2.S vaccine versus placebo. CDR3 DNA sequence: TGTGCCAGCAGCGTGCACGGGTCCACAGATACGCAGTATTTT. Translated, it gives CASSVHGSTDTQYF.